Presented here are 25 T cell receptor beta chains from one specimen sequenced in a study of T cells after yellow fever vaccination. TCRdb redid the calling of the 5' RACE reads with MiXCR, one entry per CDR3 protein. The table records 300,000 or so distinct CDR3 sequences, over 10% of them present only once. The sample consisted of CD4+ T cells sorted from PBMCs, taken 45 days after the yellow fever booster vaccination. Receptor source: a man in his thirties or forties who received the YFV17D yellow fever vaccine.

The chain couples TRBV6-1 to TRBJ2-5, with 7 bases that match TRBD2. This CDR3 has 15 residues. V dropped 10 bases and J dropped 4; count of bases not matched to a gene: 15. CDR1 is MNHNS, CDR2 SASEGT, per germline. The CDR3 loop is CATSSQGGRGETQYF. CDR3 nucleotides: TGTGCCACCTCCTCCCAGGGAGGGCGAGGAGAGACCCAGTACTTC.

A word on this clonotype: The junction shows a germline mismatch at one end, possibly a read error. The CDR3 reads CSARVGTTNEKLFF. CDR3 nucleotide sequence: TGCAGTGCAAGAGTTGGCACAACTAATGAAAAACTGTTTTTT. The rearrangement links TRBV20-1 to TRBJ1-4; no definite D call. CDR1 is DFQATT and CDR2 is SNEGSKA in the germline V gene (reference sequence). The CDR3 loop spans 14 amino acids.

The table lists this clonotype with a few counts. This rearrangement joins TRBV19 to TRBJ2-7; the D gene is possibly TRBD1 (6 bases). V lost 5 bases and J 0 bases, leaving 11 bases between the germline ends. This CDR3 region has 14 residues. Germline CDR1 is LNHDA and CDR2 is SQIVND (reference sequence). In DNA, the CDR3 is TGTGCCAGTAGTCAAGTCAGGGGCTCCTACGAGCAGTACTTC. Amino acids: CASSQVRGSYEQYF. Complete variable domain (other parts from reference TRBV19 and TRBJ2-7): DGGITQSPKYLFRKEGQNVTLSCEQNLNHDAMYWYRQDPGQGLRLIYYSQIVNDFQKGDIAEGYSVSREKKESFPLTVTSAQKNPTAFYLCASSQVRGSYEQYFGPGTRLTVT.

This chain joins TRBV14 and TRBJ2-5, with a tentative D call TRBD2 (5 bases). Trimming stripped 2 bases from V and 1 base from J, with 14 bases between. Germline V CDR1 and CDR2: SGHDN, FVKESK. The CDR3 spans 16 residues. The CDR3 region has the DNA TGTGCCAGCAGCCAATCTCTAGCTATCCGCCAAGAGACCCAGTACTTC. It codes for CASSQSLAIRQETQYF. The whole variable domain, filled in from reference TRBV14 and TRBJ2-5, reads EAGVTQFPSHSVIEKGQTVTLRCDPISGHDNLYWYRRVMGKEIKFLLHFVKESKQDESGMPNNRFLAERTGGTYSTLKVQPAELEDSGVYFCASSQSLAIRQETQYFGPGTRLLVL.

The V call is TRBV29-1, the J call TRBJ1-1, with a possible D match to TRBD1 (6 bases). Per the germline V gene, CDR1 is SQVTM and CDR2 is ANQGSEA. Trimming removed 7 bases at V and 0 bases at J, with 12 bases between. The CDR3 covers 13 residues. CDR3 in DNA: TGCAGCGCTGCGGACAGATTGAACACTGAAGCTTTCTTT. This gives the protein CSAADRLNTEAFF.

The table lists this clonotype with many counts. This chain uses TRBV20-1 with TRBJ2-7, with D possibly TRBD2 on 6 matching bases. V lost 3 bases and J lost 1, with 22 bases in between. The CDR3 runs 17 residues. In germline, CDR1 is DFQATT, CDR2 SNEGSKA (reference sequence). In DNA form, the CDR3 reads TGCAGTGCTAGGGGTGGTTATTTAGCGGCCAAATCCTACGAGCAGTACTTC. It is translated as CSARGGYLAAKSYEQYF.

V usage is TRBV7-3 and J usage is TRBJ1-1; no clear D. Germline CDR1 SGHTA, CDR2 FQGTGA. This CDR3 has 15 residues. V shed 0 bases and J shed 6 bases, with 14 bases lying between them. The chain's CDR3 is CASSLTGGSGSEAFF. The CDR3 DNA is TGTGCCAGCAGCTTAACCGGAGGTTCTGGATCTGAAGCTTTCTTT.

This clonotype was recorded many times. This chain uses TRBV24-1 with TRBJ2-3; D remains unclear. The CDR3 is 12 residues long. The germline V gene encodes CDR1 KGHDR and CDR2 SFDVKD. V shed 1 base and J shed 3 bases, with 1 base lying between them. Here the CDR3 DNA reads TGTGCCACCAGTGATTTTACAGATACGCAGTATTTT. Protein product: CATSDFTDTQYF.

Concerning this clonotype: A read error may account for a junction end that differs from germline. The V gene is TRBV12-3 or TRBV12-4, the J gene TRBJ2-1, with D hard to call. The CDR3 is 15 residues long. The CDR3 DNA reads TGTGTCAGCAGTCTCGGCGGAAGCTCCTACAATGAGCAGTTCTTC. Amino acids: CVSSLGGSSYNEQFF.

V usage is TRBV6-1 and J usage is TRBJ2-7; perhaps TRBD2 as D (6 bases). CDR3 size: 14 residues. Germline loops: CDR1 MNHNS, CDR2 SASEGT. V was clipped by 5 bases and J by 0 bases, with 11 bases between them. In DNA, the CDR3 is TGTGCCAGCAGTACCTCCGGGAGCTCCTACGAGCAGTACTTC. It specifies CASSTSGSSYEQYF.

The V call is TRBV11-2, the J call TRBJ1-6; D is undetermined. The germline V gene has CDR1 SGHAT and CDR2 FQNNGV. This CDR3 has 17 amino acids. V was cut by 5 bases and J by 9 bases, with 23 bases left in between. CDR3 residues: CASSVRATGVFSSPLHF. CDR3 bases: TGTGCCAGCAGCGTCCGGGCGACTGGGGTTTTCTCTTCACCCCTCCACTTT.

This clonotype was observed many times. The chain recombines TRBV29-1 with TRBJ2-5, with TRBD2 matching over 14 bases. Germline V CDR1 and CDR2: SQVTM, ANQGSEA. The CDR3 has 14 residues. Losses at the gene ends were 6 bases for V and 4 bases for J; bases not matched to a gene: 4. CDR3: CSVGTSGGAETQYF. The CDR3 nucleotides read TGCAGCGTCGGGACTAGCGGGGGTGCAGAGACCCAGTACTTC. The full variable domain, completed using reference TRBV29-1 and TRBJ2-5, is SAVISQKPSRDICQRGTSLTIQCQVDSQVTMMFWYRQQPGQSLTLIATANQGSEATYESGFVIDKFPISRPNLTFSTLTVSNMSPEDSSIYLCSVGTSGGAETQYFGPGTRLLVL.

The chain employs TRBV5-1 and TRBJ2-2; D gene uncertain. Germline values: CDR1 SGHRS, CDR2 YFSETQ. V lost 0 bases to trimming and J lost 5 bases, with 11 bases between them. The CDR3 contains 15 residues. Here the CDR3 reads CASSLDPFGTGELFF. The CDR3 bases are TGCGCCAGCAGCTTGGACCCTTTCGGGACCGGGGAGCTGTTTTTT.

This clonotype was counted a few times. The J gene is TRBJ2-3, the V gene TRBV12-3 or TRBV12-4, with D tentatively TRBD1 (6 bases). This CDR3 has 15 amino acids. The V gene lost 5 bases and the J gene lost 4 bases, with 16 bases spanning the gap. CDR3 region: CASSPQTGGADTQYF. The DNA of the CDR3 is TGTGCCAGCAGTCCACAGACAGGAGGCGCAGATACGCAGTATTTT.

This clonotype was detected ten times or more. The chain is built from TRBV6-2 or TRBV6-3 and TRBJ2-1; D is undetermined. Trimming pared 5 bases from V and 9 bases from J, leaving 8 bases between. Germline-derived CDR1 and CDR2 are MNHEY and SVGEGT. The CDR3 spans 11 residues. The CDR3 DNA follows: TGTGCCAGCAGTGACGGACCTGAGCAGTTCTTC. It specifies CASSDGPEQFF.

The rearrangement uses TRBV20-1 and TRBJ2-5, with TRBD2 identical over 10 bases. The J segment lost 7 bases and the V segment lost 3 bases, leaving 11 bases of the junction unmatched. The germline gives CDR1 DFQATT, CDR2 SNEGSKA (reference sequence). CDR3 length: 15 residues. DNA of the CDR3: TGCAGTGCTAGTGGAAGTAGCGGGAGGCCACGGACCCAGTACTTC. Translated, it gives CSASGSSGRPRTQYF.

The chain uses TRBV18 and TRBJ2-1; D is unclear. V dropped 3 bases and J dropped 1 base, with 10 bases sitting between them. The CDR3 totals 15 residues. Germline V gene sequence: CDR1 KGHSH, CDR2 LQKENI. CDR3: CASSPAELSYNEQFF. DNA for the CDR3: TGTGCCAGCTCACCTGCCGAGTTATCCTACAATGAGCAGTTCTTC.

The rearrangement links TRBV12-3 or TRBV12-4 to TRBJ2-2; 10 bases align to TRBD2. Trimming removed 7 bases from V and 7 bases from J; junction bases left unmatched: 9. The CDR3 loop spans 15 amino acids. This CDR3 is CASILAGATFGELFF. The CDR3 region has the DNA TGTGCCAGCATCCTAGCGGGAGCTACTTTCGGGGAGCTGTTTTTT.

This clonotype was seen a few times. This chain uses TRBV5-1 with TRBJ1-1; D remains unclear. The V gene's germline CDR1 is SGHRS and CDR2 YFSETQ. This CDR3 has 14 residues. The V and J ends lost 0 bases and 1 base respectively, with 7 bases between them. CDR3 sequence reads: CASSLEGTNTEAFF. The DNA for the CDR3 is TGCGCCAGCAGCTTGGAAGGAACGAACACTGAAGCTTTCTTT.

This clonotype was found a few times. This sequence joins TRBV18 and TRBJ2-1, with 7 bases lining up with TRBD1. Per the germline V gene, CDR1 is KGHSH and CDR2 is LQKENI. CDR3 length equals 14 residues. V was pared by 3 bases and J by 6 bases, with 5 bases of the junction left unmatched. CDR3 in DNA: TGTGCCAGCTCACCCTCACGACAGGGCAATGAGCAGTTCTTC. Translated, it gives CASSPSRQGNEQFF.

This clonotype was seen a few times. CDR3 sequence: CASSQVTGLDSYEQYF. The CDR3 nucleotides read TGTGCCAGCAGCCAAGTTACGGGACTCGACTCCTACGAGCAGTACTTC. The chain employs TRBV4-2 and TRBJ2-7; possible D gene TRBD2, 6 bases. Germline assignment: CDR1 LGHNA and CDR2 YNFKEQ. This CDR3 spans 16 amino acids. The V and J ends lost 1 base and 0 bases respectively, with 13 bases between them.

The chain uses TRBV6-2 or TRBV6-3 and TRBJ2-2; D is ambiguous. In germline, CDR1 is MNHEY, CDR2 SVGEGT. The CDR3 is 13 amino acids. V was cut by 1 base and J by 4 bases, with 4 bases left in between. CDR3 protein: CASSYLSTGELFF. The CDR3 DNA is TGTGCCAGCAGTTACTTGTCCACCGGGGAGCTGTTTTTT.

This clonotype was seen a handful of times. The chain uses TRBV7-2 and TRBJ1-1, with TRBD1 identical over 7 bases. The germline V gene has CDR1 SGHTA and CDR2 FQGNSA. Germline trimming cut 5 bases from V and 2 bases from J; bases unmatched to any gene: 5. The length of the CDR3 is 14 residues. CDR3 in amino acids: CASSPGQENTEAFF. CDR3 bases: TGTGCCAGCAGCCCAGGACAGGAAAACACTGAAGCTTTCTTT. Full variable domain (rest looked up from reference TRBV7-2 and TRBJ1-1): GAGVSQSPSNKVTEKGKDVELRCDPISGHTALYWYRQSLGQGLEFLIYFQGNSAPDKSGLPSDRFSAERTGGSVSTLTIQRTQQEDSAVYLCASSPGQENTEAFFGQGTRLTVV.

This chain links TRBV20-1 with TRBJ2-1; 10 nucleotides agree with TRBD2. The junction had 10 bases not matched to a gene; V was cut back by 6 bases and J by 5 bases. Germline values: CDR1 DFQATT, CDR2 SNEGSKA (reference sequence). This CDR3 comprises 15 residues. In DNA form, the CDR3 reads TGCAGTGCCAGGCGAGCGGGAGGGAAAAACAATGAGCAGTTCTTC. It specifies CSARRAGGKNNEQFF.

The CDR3 region is CASKITGGTEAFF. The CDR3, as DNA: TGTGCCAGCAAAATTACAGGGGGCACTGAAGCTTTCTTT. This chain connects TRBV27 to TRBJ1-1, with 8 bases identical to TRBD1. The CDR3 is 13 residues long. With V trimmed by 7 bases and J by 4 bases, 5 bases remained unmatched. Germline V gives CDR1 MNHEY, CDR2 SMNVEV (reference sequence).